This T cell receptor (beta chain) was sequenced in a study of blood T cell repertoires in COVID-19. Study background: Samples representing acute and convalescent COVID-19 were sourced from the United States, Italy and Spain.

The CDR3 contains 14 residues. Germline lookup yields CDR1 SSHAT and CDR2 FNYEAQ (reference sequence). Sequencing was performed with immunoSEQ multiplex PCR; in TCRdb, only in-frame clones are kept and a portion is missing. This sample yields more than 200,000 clones, of which about 88% are seen a single time; 2.5% to 3% belongs to the top ten. Note on this clone: Relative to the germline gene, one junction end is altered; a read error may explain this.

The sequence came from a woman aged 55-69 years with acute or convalescent COVID-19. The sample taken for sequencing was peripheral blood. The chain is built from TRBV7-7 and TRBJ2-1; the D gene is possibly TRBD1 (5 bases). Written as DNA, the CDR3 is TGTGCTAGCAGCTTTTTCCAGGGCTCCAATGAGCAGTTCTTC. Protein sequence: CASSFFQGSNEQFF.